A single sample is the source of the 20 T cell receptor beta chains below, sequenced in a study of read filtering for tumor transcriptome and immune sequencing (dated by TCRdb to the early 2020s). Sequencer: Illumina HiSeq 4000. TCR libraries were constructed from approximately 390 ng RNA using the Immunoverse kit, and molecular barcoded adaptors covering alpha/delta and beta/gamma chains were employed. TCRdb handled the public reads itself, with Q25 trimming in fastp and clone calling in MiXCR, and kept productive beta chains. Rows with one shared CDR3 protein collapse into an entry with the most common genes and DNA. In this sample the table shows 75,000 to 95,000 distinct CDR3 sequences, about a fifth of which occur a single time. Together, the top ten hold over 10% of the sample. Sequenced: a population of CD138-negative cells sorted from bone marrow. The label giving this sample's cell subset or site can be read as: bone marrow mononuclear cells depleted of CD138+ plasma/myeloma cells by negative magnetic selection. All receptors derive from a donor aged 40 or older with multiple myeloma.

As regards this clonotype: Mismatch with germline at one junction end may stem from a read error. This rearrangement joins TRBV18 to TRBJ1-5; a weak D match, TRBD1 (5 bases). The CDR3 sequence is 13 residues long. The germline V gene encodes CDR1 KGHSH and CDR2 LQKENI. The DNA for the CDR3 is TGCGCCAGCTCAGGACACGTCGATCAGCCCCAGCATTTT. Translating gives CASSGHVDQPQHF.

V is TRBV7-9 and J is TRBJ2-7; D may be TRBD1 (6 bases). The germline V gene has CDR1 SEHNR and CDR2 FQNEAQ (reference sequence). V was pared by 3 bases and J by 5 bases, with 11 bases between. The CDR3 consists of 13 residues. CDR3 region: CASSLGTKNEQYF. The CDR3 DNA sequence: TGTGCCAGCAGCTTGGGGACAAAGAACGAGCAGTACTTC.

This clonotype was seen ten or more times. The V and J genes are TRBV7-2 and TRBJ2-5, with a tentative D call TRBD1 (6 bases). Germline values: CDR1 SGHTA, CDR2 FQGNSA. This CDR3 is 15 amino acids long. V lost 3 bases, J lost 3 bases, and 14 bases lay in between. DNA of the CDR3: TGTGCCAGCAGCTTTTACAGTTCAGGGGAAGAGACCCAGTACTTC. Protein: CASSFYSSGEETQYF. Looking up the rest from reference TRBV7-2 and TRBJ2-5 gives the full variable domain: GAGVSQSPSNKVTEKGKDVELRCDPISGHTALYWYRQSLGQGLEFLIYFQGNSAPDKSGLPSDRFSAERTGGSVSTLTIQRTQQEDSAVYLCASSFYSSGEETQYFGPGTRLLVL.

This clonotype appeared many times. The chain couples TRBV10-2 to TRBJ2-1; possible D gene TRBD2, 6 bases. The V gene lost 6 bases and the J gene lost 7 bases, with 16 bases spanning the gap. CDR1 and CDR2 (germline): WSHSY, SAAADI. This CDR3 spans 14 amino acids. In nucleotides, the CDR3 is TGCGCCAGCAGAGAAATAACGGGGGTTAATGAGCAGTTCTTC. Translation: CASREITGVNEQFF.

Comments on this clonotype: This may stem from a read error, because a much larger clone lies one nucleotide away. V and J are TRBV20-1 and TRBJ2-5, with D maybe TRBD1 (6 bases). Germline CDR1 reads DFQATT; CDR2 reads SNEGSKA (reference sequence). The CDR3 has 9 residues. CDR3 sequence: CSARDSRDF. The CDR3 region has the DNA TGCAGTGCTAGGGACAGCAGAGACTTC.

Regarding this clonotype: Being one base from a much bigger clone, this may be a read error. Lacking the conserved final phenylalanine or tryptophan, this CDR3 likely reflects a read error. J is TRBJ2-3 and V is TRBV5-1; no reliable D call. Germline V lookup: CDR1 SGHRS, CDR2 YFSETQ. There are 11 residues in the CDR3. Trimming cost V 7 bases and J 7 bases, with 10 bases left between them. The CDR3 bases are TGCGCCAGCGCCCTGGCTAATACGCAGTATCTT. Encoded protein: CASALANTQYL.

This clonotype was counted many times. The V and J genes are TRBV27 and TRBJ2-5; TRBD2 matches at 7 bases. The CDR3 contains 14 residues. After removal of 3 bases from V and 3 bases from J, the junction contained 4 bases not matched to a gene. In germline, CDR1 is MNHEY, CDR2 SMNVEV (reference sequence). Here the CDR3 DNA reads TGTGCCAGCAGTTTCCCCGCGGGGGAAGAGACCCAGTACTTC. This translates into CASSFPAGEETQYF.

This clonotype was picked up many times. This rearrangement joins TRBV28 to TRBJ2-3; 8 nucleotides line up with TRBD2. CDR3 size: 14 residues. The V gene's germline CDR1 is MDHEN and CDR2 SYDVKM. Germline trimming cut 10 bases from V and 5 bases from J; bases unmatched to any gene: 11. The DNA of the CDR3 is TGTGCCATCGCCGGGGGGGCCTTTAAAGATACGCAGTATTTT. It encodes CAIAGGAFKDTQYF.

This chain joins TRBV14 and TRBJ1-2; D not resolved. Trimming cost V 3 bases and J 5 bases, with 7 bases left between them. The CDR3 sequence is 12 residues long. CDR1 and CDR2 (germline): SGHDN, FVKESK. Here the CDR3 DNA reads TGTGCCAGCAGCCAGTCGGGATATGGCTACACCTTC. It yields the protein CASSQSGYGYTF.

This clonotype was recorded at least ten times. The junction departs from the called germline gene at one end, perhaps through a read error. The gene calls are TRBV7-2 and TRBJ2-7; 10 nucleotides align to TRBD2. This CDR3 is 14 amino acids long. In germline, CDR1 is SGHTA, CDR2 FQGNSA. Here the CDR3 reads CASSLAGADYEQYF. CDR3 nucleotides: TGTGCCAGCAGCCTAGCGGGGGCCGACTACGAGCAGTACTTC.

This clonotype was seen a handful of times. Written as DNA, the CDR3 is TGTGCCAGCAGAAGGAACAATCAGCCCCAGCATTTT. Protein: CASRRNNQPQHF. This rearrangement joins TRBV6-1 to TRBJ1-5; the D is unclear. CDR1 MNHNS and CDR2 SASEGT come from the germline V gene. Between the trimmed V and J ends, which lost 6 bases and 3 bases, there was a span of 6 bases. This CDR3 contains 12 residues.

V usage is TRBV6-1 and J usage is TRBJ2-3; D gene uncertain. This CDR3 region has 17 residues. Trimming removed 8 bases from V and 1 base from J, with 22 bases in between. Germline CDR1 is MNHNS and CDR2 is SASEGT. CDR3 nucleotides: TGTGCCAGCCGTTTGTACCGGATGGGTCGGGGCACAGATACGCAGTATTTT. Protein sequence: CASRLYRMGRGTDTQYF.

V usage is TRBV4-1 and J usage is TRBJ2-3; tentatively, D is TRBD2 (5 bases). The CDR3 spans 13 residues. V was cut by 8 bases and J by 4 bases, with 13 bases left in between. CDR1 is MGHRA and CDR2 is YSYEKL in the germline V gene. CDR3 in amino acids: CASGPVSADTQYF. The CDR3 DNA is TGCGCCAGCGGACCAGTTAGCGCAGATACGCAGTATTTT.

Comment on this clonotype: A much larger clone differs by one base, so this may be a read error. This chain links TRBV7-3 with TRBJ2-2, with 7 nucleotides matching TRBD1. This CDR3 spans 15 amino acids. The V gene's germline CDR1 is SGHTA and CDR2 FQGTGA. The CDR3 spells CASSLRQGGTGALFF. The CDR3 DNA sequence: TGTGCCAGCAGCCTACGACAGGGTGGGACCGGGGCGCTGTTTTTT.

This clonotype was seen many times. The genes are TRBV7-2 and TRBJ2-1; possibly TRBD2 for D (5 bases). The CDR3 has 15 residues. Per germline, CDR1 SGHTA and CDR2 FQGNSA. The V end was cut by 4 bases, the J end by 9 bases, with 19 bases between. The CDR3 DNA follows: TGTGCCAGCAGCTCAATGGTTTCGCTGGCGGGTGAGCAGTTCTTC. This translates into CASSSMVSLAGEQFF. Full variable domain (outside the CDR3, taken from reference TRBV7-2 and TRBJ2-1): GAGVSQSPSNKVTEKGKDVELRCDPISGHTALYWYRQSLGQGLEFLIYFQGNSAPDKSGLPSDRFSAERTGGSVSTLTIQRTQQEDSAVYLCASSSMVSLAGEQFFGPGTRLTVL.

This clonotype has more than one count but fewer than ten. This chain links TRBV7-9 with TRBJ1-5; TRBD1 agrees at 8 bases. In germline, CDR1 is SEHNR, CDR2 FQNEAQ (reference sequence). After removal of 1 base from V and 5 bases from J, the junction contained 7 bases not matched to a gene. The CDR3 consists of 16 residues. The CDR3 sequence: CASSLEAGGAYQPQHF. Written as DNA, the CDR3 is TGTGCCAGCAGCTTAGAGGCAGGGGGCGCTTATCAGCCCCAGCATTTT.

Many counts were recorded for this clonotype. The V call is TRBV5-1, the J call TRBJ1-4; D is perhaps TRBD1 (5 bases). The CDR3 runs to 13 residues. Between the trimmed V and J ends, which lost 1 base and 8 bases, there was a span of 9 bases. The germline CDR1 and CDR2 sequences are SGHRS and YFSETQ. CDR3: CASSLTGNEKLFF. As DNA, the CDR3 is TGCGCCAGCAGCTTGACAGGAAACGAAAAACTGTTTTTT.

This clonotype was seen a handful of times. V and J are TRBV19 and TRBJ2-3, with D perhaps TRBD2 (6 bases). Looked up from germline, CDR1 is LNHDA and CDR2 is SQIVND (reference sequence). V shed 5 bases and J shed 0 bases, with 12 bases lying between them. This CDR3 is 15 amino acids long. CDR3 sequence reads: CASSLHRGSTDTQYF. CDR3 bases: TGTGCCAGTAGTCTCCATCGGGGGAGCACAGATACGCAGTATTTT.

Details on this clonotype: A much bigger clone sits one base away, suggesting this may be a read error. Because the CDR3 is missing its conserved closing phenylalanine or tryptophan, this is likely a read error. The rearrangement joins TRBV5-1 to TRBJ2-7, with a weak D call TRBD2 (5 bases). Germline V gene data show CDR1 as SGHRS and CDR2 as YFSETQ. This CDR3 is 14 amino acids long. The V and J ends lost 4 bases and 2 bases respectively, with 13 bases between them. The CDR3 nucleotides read TGCGCCAGCAGCGCAGGACTGGCCCCCTACGAGCAGTACTAC. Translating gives CASSAGLAPYEQYY.

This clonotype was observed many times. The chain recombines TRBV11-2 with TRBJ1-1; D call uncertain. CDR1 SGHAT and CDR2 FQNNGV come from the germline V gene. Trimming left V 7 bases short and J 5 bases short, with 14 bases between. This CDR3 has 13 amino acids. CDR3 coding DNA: TGTGCCAGCATCAGGATTTCGGAAACTGAAGCTTTCTTT. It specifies CASIRISETEAFF. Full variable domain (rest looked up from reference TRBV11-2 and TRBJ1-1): EAGVAQSPRYKIIEKRQSVAFWCNPISGHATLYWYQQILGQGPKLLIQFQNNGVVDDSQLPKDRFSAERLKGVDSTLKIQPAKLEDSAVYLCASIRISETEAFFGQGTRLTVV.